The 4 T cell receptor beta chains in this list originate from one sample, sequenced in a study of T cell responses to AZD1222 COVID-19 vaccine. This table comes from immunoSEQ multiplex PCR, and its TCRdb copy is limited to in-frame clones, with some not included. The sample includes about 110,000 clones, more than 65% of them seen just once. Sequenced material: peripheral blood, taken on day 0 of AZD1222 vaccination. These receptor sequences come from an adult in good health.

The CDR3 nucleotides are TGTGCCAGCAGGGCAGGCTCTTACACTGAAGCTTTCTTT. This encodes CASRAGSYTEAFF. The J gene is TRBJ1-1, the V gene TRBV12-3 or TRBV12-4; no clear D. CDR3 length: 13 amino acids. V gave up 6 bases and J gave up 3 bases, with 11 bases separating them.

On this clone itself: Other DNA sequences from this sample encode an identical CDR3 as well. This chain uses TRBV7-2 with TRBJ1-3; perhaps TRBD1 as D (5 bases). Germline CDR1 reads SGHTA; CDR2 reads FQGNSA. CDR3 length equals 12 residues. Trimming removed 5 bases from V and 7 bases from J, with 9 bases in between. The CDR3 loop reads CASSPGGNTIYF. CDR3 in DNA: TGTGCCAGCAGCCCCGGGGGGAACACCATATATTTT.

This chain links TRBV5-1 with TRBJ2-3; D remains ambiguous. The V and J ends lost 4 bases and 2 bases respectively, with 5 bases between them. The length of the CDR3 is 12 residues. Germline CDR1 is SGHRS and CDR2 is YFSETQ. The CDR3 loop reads CASSVDTDTQYF. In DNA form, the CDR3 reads TGCGCCAGCAGCGTGGACACAGATACGCAGTATTTT.

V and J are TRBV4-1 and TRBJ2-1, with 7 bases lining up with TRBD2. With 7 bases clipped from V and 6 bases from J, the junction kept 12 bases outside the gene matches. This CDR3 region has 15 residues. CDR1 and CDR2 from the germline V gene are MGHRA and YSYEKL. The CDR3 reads CASTSRTRRSNEQFF. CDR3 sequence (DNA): TGCGCCAGCACATCCCGGACTAGAAGGAGCAATGAGCAGTTCTTC.